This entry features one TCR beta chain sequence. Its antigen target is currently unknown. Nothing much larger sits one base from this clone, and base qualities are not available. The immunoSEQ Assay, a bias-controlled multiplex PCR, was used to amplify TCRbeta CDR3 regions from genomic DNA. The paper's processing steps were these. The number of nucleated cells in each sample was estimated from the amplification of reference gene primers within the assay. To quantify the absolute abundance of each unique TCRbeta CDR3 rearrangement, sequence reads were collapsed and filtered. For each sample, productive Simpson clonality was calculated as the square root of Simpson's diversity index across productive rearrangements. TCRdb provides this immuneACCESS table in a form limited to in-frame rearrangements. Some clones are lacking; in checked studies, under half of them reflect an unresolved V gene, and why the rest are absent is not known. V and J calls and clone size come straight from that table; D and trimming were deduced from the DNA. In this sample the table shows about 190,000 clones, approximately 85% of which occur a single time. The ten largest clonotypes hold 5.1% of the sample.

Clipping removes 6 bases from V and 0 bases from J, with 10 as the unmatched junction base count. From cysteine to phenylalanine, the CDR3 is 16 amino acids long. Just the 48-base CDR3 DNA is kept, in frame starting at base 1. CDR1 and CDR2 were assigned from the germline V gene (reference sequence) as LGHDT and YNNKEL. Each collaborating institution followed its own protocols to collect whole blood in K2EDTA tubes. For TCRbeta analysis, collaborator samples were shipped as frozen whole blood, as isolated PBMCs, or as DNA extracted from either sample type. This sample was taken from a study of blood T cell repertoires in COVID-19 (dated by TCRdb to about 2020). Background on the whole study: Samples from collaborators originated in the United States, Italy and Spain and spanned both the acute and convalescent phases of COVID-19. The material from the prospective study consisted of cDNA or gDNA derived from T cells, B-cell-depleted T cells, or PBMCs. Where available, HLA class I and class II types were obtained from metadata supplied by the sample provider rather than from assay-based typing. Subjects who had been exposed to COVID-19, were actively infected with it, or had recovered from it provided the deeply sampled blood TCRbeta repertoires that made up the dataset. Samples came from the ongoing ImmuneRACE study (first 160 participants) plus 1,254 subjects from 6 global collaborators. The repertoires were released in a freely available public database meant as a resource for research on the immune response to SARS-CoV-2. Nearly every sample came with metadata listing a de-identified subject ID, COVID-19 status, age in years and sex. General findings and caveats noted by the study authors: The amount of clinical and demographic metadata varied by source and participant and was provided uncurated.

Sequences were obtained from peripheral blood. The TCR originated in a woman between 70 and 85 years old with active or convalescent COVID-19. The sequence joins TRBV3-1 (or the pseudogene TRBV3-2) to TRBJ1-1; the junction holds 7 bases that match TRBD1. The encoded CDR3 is CASSRGDSAMNTEAFF. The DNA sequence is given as TGTGCCAGCAGTCGCGGGGACAGTGCAATGAACACTGAAGCTTTCTTT.